Following are 31 T cell receptor beta chains from one sample sequenced in a study of technical replicates of blood from a few donors (dated by TCRdb to 2015 to 2018). Library preparation used the immunoSEQ multiplex PCR assay. Here the immuneACCESS table is served through TCRdb, limited to in-frame sequences with V and J called. Missing clones are a known gap in these copies; in checked studies unresolved V genes cover under half, and the rest lacks a known reason. This sample has just under 100,000 clones in its table, and 95% of those were observed once. The ten largest clones capture about 0.21% of the sample. Sequences were obtained from T cells isolated from PBMCs. Receptors were obtained from a human donor in good health.

The chain employs TRBV6-6 and TRBJ1-1, with 7 bases identical to TRBD1. Germline CDR1 reads MNHNY; CDR2 reads SVGAGI (reference sequence). The V and J ends lost 4 bases and 10 bases, in that order; junction bases with no gene match: 6. This CDR3 region has 12 residues. The CDR3 sequence: CASSLTTGRAFF. The CDR3, as DNA: TGTGCCAGCAGTTTGACGACAGGGAGAGCTTTCTTT.

J is TRBJ1-1 and V is TRBV18; a possible D gene is TRBD1 (6 bases). The germline V gene encodes CDR1 KGHSH and CDR2 LQKENI. V shed 1 base and J shed 3 bases, with 9 bases lying between them. This CDR3 has 14 amino acids. This CDR3 is CASSPQGGDTEAFF. The CDR3 coding sequence is TGTGCCAGCTCACCACAGGGGGGGGACACTGAAGCTTTCTTT.

V and J are TRBV10-3 and TRBJ2-1; 9 bases are a match to TRBD2. The CDR3 has 14 amino acids. Germline CDR1 ENHRY, CDR2 SYGVKD. J was trimmed by 9 bases and V by 7 bases; bases with no gene match: 10. The CDR3 region has the DNA TGTGCCATCATGGGCGGGGGGGGTGATTTTGAGCAGTTCTTC. Translated, it gives CAIMGGGGDFEQFF.

This chain connects TRBV16 to TRBJ1-2, with D uncertain. Germline values: CDR1 KGHSY, CDR2 FQNENV. The CDR3 contains 15 residues. V lost 1 base to trimming and J lost 0 bases, with 9 bases between them. CDR3 sequence reads: CASSQFARTNYGYTF. The CDR3 DNA sequence: TGTGCCAGCAGCCAATTTGCCAGAACTAACTATGGCTACACCTTC.

This clone has a single count. The chain employs TRBV21-1 and TRBJ2-5; the D call in the table, TRBD1, was not verified against the DNA. TRBV21-1 is given as a pseudogene. The CDR3 consists of 18 residues. Here the CDR3 DNA reads TGTGCCAGCATCAATCCCCAAATATCCCTCGCACAGGACGGGACCCAGTACTTC. Translated, it gives CASINPQISLAQDGTQYF.

The V gene is TRBV5-5, the J gene TRBJ1-2; D ambiguous. The CDR3 consists of 15 residues. V was clipped by 1 base and J by 4 bases, with 14 bases between them. Germline CDR1 reads SGHKS; CDR2 reads YYEKEE (reference sequence). The CDR3 DNA reads as TGTGCCAGCAGCTTGAGCAGTCAGGCTCCCTATGGCTACACCTTC. Its translation: CASSLSSQAPYGYTF.

The chain employs TRBV5-1 and TRBJ2-1; 9 bases agree with TRBD1. The germline V gene has CDR1 SGHRS and CDR2 YFSETQ. The V segment lost 7 bases and the J segment 2 bases; nucleotides outside the gene matches: 7. The CDR3 spans 15 residues. DNA for the CDR3: TGCGCCAGCGGAATGACAGGGGGACCCTACAATGAGCAGTTCTTC. Its translation is CASGMTGGPYNEQFF.

This CDR3 reads CAISGSGDLTDTQYF. CDR3 bases: TGTGCCATCAGTGGTAGCGGGGACCTCACAGATACGCAGTATTTT. This chain uses TRBV10-3 with TRBJ2-3; 8 bases are a match to TRBD2. The V gene's germline CDR1 is ENHRY and CDR2 SYGVKD. The CDR3 runs to 15 residues. V lost 4 bases, J lost 2 bases, and 5 bases stayed unmatched.

V and J are TRBV14 and TRBJ2-7; 8 bases are a match to TRBD1. Per the germline V gene, CDR1 is SGHDN and CDR2 is FVKESK. The junction had 7 bases not matched to a gene; V was cut back by 5 bases and J by 4 bases. The CDR3 has 14 residues. The CDR3 reads CASSNPGQEYEQYF. DNA for the CDR3: TGTGCCAGCAGCAATCCGGGACAGGAGTACGAGCAGTACTTC.

The chain joins TRBV5-4 to TRBJ2-5, with a weak D call TRBD1 (6 bases). V was pared by 4 bases and J by 4 bases, with 14 bases between. The CDR3 totals 14 residues. Germline CDR1 and CDR2: SGHNT and YYREEE (reference sequence). In nucleotides, the CDR3 is TGTGCCAGCAGCCTCAACACAGGGCTAGAGACCCAGTACTTC. Translated: CASSLNTGLETQYF. The variable domain in full, completed from reference TRBV5-4 and TRBJ2-5, reads ETGVTQSPTHLIKTRGQQVTLRCSSQSGHNTVSWYQQALGQGPQFIFQYYREEENGRGNFPPRFSGLQFPNYSSELNVNALELDDSALYLCASSLNTGLETQYFGPGTRLLVL.

The chain joins TRBV11-1 to TRBJ2-7; 8 bases map to TRBD2. The CDR3 length is 13 residues. With 6 bases clipped from V and 3 bases from J, the junction kept 4 bases outside the gene matches. CDR1 and CDR2 from the germline V gene are SGHAT and FQDESV (reference sequence). CDR3 residues: CASRSSGFYEQYF. For the CDR3, the DNA is TGTGCCAGCAGATCTAGCGGGTTCTACGAGCAGTACTTC. Full variable domain (rest looked up from reference TRBV11-1 and TRBJ2-7): EAEVAQSPRYKITEKSQAVAFWCDPISGHATLYWYRQILGQGPELLVQFQDESVVDDSQLPKDRFSAERLKGVDSTLKIQPAELGDSAMYLCASRSSGFYEQYFGPGTRLTVT.

The chain has TRBV9 and TRBJ2-3, with a weak D call TRBD2 (6 bases). The CDR3 has 15 amino acids. Deletions cut 1 base from V and 0 bases from J, with 9 bases between. CDR1 and CDR2 (germline): SGDLS, YYNGEE. Here the CDR3 DNA reads TGTGCCAGCAGCGTAATAAGCGGGAGCACAGATACGCAGTATTTT. This encodes CASSVISGSTDTQYF.

In DNA form, the CDR3 reads TGTGCCAGCAGATGGACAGCGAACACCGGGGAGCTGTTTTTT. This translates into CASRWTANTGELFF. The V gene is TRBV11-3, the J gene TRBJ2-2; D perhaps matches TRBD1 (6 bases). V was shortened by 6 bases and J by 0 bases, with 8 bases between the two germline ends. CDR3 length: 14 amino acids. In germline, CDR1 is SGHNT, CDR2 YENEEA.

This rearrangement joins TRBV4-2 to TRBJ2-2; TRBD2 aligns across 9 bases. V shed 0 bases, J shed 7 bases, and the junction held 6 bases outside the gene matches. CDR3 length: 16 residues. Germline assignment: CDR1 LGHNA and CDR2 YNFKEQ. CDR3 DNA: TGTGCCAGCAGCCAAGATGGGGGCGGGAGGGTCGGGGAGCTGTTTTTT. Amino acids: CASSQDGGGRVGELFF.

V gene TRBV10-1 combines with J gene TRBJ2-4; D is uncertain. CDR1 and CDR2 from the germline V gene are WNHNN and SYGVQD (reference sequence). The CDR3 runs 15 residues. Between the trimmed V and J ends, which lost 2 bases and 0 bases, there was a span of 8 bases. The CDR3 DNA reads as TGCGCCAGCAGTGAGCCCCCCTCAGCCAAAAACATTCAGTACTTC. The encoded protein is CASSEPPSAKNIQYF.

J is TRBJ2-5 and V is TRBV4-1; TRBD1 aligns across 10 bases. CDR1 and CDR2 from the germline V gene are MGHRA and YSYEKL. The CDR3 has 15 residues. V lost 2 bases to trimming and J lost 4 bases; unmatched junction nucleotides: 4. The CDR3 here is CASSQPGQGLETQYF. Written as DNA, the CDR3 is TGCGCCAGCAGCCAACCGGGACAGGGGCTAGAGACCCAGTACTTC.

The genes are TRBV28 and TRBJ1-2; the D gene is possibly TRBD1 (6 bases). From germline, CDR1 is MDHEN and CDR2 SYDVKM. The CDR3 loop spans 15 amino acids. V was trimmed by 5 bases and J by 4 bases, leaving 17 bases between them. CDR3 sequence: CASSKQGRGGYGYTF. As DNA, the CDR3 is TGTGCCAGCAGTAAACAGGGTCGTGGGGGCTATGGCTACACCTTC.

The V and J genes are TRBV12-5 and TRBJ1-2; 9 positions agree with TRBD1. The CDR3 consists of 13 residues. Germline CDR1 is LGHNT and CDR2 is FRNRAP. V lost 6 bases, J lost 4 bases, and 3 bases stayed unmatched. In DNA, the CDR3 is TGTGCTAGTGGCCGGGACAGGGCCTATGGCTACACCTTC. Translated: CASGRDRAYGYTF.

This clone was found once. This chain links TRBV13 with TRBJ1-1, with a tentative D call TRBD1 (5 bases). Germline assignment: CDR1 PRHDT and CDR2 FYEKMQ (reference sequence). Trimming cost V 5 bases and J 0 bases, with 16 bases left between them. This CDR3 comprises 16 residues. The DNA for the CDR3 is TGTGCCAGCAGCCGGGAGCAAGGGGAAATGAACACTGAAGCTTTCTTT. It translates to CASSREQGEMNTEAFF.

The V and J genes are TRBV2 and TRBJ2-7, with a weak D call TRBD1 (6 bases). The V end was cut by 6 bases, the J end by 5 bases, with 8 bases between. Germline assignment: CDR1 SNHLY and CDR2 FYNNEI. The CDR3 covers 11 residues. The CDR3 spells CASRQGNEQYF. The CDR3 DNA is TGTGCCAGCAGACAGGGAAACGAGCAGTACTTC.

The CDR3 DNA follows: TGCGCCAGCAGCCAAGGAGCAGGTCGTACCGGGGAGCTGTTTTTT. Residues: CASSQGAGRTGELFF. V usage is TRBV4-1 and J usage is TRBJ2-2; D ambiguous. Germline CDR1 MGHRA, CDR2 YSYEKL. CDR3 length: 15 residues. V was clipped by 1 base and J by 5 bases, with 11 bases between them.

This clone was observed a single time. The chain combines TRBV9 with TRBJ2-5; TRBD2 matches at 7 bases. CDR3 length equals 16 residues. After removal of 3 bases from V and 0 bases from J, the junction contained 8 bases not matched to a gene. CDR1 SGDLS and CDR2 YYNGEE come from the germline V gene. The CDR3, as DNA: TGTGCCAGCAGCGCCACTCTAGCGGAGTACCAAGAGACCCAGTACTTC. Translation: CASSATLAEYQETQYF.

Details on this clone: A junction boundary mismatches the germline segment, possibly from a read error. This CDR3 reads CASTLTGREYNEQFF. The CDR3 nucleotides are TGTGCCAGCACCTTGACAGGGAGGGAGTACAATGAGCAGTTCTTC. The chain is built from TRBV5-4 and TRBJ2-1, with D possibly called TRBD1 or TRBD2 (7 bases each). The CDR3 has 15 amino acids. Germline-derived CDR1 and CDR2 are SGHNT and YYREEE (reference sequence).

The rearrangement joins TRBV5-1 to TRBJ2-1, with 9 positions matching TRBD2. CDR3 length equals 16 residues. Germline V gene data show CDR1 as SGHRS and CDR2 as YFSETQ. V lost 1 base and J lost 3; bases outside the gene matches: 5. The DNA of the CDR3 is TGCGCCAGCAGCTTGTATGGGCGGGGGGGCTACAATGAGCAGTTCTTC. This codes for CASSLYGRGGYNEQFF.

This chain uses TRBV6-1 with TRBJ2-7, with a possible D match to TRBD1 (6 bases). The germline V gene has CDR1 MNHNS and CDR2 SASEGT. The CDR3 loop spans 14 amino acids. With 4 bases removed from V and 3 bases from J, the gap between germline ends came to 13 bases. As DNA, the CDR3 is TGTGCCAGCAGTGGAGGACAGAATTACTACGAGCAGTACTTC. Its translation: CASSGGQNYYEQYF.

V usage is TRBV27 and J usage is TRBJ1-1; possible D gene TRBD1, 6 bases. Per the germline V gene, CDR1 is MNHEY and CDR2 is SMNVEV (reference sequence). The CDR3 has 18 residues. V gave up 7 bases and J gave up 0 bases, with 24 bases separating them. For the CDR3, the DNA is TGTGCCAGCATGAAGGGGGTACGAACTGCTATCATGAACACTGAAGCTTTCTTT. It translates to CASMKGVRTAIMNTEAFF.

This chain connects TRBV6-5 to TRBJ1-3, with a tentative D call TRBD1 (5 bases). V was clipped by 4 bases and J by 2 bases, with 15 bases between them. The CDR3 has 16 amino acids. The V gene's germline CDR1 is MNHEY and CDR2 SVGAGI. CDR3 in amino acids: CASSSRQTSAGNTIYF. The CDR3, as DNA: TGTGCCAGCAGTTCACGACAGACTTCGGCTGGAAACACCATATATTTT.

CDR3 loop: CASSPGTGGYEQYF. The CDR3 DNA follows: TGTGCCAGCAGCCCTGGGACAGGGGGGTACGAGCAGTACTTC. The genes are TRBV4-2 and TRBJ2-7; TRBD1 agrees at 11 bases. This CDR3 has 14 residues. Germline lookup yields CDR1 LGHNA and CDR2 YNFKEQ. The V segment lost 4 bases and the J segment 4 bases; nucleotides outside the gene matches: 3.

V usage is TRBV27 and J usage is TRBJ2-3, with D hard to call. CDR1 MNHEY and CDR2 SMNVEV come from the germline V gene (reference sequence). The V gene lost 2 bases and the J gene lost 7 bases, with 13 bases spanning the gap. This CDR3 contains 14 residues. CDR3 bases: TGTGCCAGCAGTTTAACCGGTCCTCATAATACGCAGTATTTT. It specifies CASSLTGPHNTQYF.

A remark on this clone: The same CDR3 arises from other DNA sequences in this sample as well. V usage is TRBV25-1 and J usage is TRBJ2-7, with TRBD1 identical over 8 bases. This CDR3 spans 14 amino acids. Looked up from germline, CDR1 is MGHDK and CDR2 is SYGVNS. J lost 0 bases, V lost 4 bases, and 2 bases had no gene match. CDR3 nucleotide sequence: TGTGCCAGCAGTGCCGGGACAGGCTCCTACGAGCAGTACTTC. Translating it yields CASSAGTGSYEQYF.

This clone was seen only once. The chain recombines TRBV7-8 with TRBJ2-5; TRBD1 matches 9 bases. The CDR3 spans 15 residues. V trimming: 2 bases; J trimming: 5 bases; junction bases outside the gene matches: 6. Germline V gene sequence: CDR1 SGHVS, CDR2 FQNEAQ. The CDR3 sequence is CASSLRTGAYETQYF. The CDR3, as DNA: TGTGCCAGCAGCTTAAGGACAGGGGCTTATGAGACCCAGTACTTC.